Below are 18 T cell receptor beta chains sequenced from a single sample in a study of OX40 agonist ivuxolimab in advanced cancers. Some clones are missing from TCRdb's copy, which holds only in-frame ones; the method was immunoSEQ multiplex PCR. This sample has more than 12,000 clones, with 90% to 95% found just once. Here the sequenced sample was CD4+ or CD8+ T cells sorted from blood, taken in a trial of the OX40 agonist ivuxolimab. The receptors derive from an adult with an advanced solid tumor such as melanoma, head and neck, liver or kidney cancer.

The chain employs TRBV7-2 and TRBJ2-2; 8 positions agree with TRBD1. The CDR3 has 15 amino acids. Per the germline V gene, CDR1 is SGHTA and CDR2 is FQGNSA. J was trimmed by 5 bases and V by 4 bases; bases with no gene match: 6. The CDR3 DNA follows: TGTGCCAGCAGCTACGGACAGGGTCGTACCGGGGAGCTGTTTTTT. This encodes CASSYGQGRTGELFF.

V usage is TRBV19 and J usage is TRBJ1-1; D gene unclear. Deletions cut 3 bases from V and 3 bases from J, with 5 bases between. Germline V gives CDR1 LNHDA, CDR2 SQIVND (reference sequence). The CDR3 runs to 12 residues. The CDR3 nucleotides are TGTGCCAGTAGTATCGGGTACACTGAAGCTTTCTTT. Translated, it gives CASSIGYTEAFF. Together with reference TRBV19 and TRBJ1-1, the CDR3 gives the full variable domain: DGGITQSPKYLFRKEGQNVTLSCEQNLNHDAMYWYRQDPGQGLRLIYYSQIVNDFQKGDIAEGYSVSREKKESFPLTVTSAQKNPTAFYLCASSIGYTEAFFGQGTRLTVV.

CDR3 amino acids: CASSLSWGNTEAFF. CDR3 bases: TGTGCCAGCAGTTTATCGTGGGGGAACACTGAAGCTTTCTTT. The chain has TRBV27 and TRBJ1-1; D gene unclear. Trimming removed 0 bases at V and 1 base at J, with 6 bases between. The CDR3 is 14 residues long. Germline V CDR1 and CDR2: MNHEY, SMNVEV (reference sequence).

This chain uses TRBV28 with TRBJ1-2; 7 positions agree with TRBD1. The CDR3 is made up of 13 amino acids. V lost 7 bases to trimming and J lost 3 bases; unmatched junction nucleotides: 5. Germline V gives CDR1 MDHEN, CDR2 SYDVKM. CDR3: CASTKDRDYGYTF. The CDR3, as DNA: TGTGCCAGCACCAAAGACAGGGACTATGGCTACACCTTC.

J is TRBJ1-2 and V is TRBV11-2, with D possibly being TRBD1 (5 bases). The V gene's germline CDR1 is SGHAT and CDR2 FQNNGV. The CDR3 covers 14 residues. V lost 1 base and J lost 4, with 10 bases in between. The CDR3 DNA sequence: TGTGCCAGCAGCTTAGTTCGGGGGGGCTATGGCTACACCTTC. Translated, it gives CASSLVRGGYGYTF.

The chain joins TRBV4-1 to TRBJ2-5, with 9 bases fitting TRBD2. CDR1 is MGHRA, CDR2 YSYEKL, per germline. With 2 bases clipped from V and 2 bases from J, the junction kept 3 bases outside the gene matches. This CDR3 spans 15 amino acids. The CDR3 nucleotides read TGCGCCAGCAGCCAACTAGCGGGGATACAAGAGACCCAGTACTTC. Translation: CASSQLAGIQETQYF.

The chain joins TRBV11-1 to TRBJ2-3; TRBD1 aligns across 8 bases. V dropped 1 base and J dropped 0; count of bases not matched to a gene: 6. The CDR3 has 17 amino acids. Per germline, CDR1 SGHAT and CDR2 FQDESV (reference sequence). The CDR3 sequence is CASSLERQGSSTDTQYF. CDR3 DNA sequence: TGTGCCAGCAGCTTAGAAAGACAGGGGTCTAGCACAGATACGCAGTATTTT.

This clone came up once. The chain's CDR3 is CASSVGAGLADTQYF. As DNA, the CDR3 is TGTGCCAGCAGCGTAGGGGCAGGGTTGGCAGATACGCAGTATTTT. V and J are TRBV9 and TRBJ2-3; possible D gene TRBD1, 5 bases. V was shortened by 0 bases and J by 4 bases, with 12 bases between the two germline ends. Germline values: CDR1 SGDLS, CDR2 YYNGEE. This CDR3 has 15 amino acids.

The CDR3 sequence is CASSETPGQHNEQFF. In nucleotides, the CDR3 is TGTGCCAGCAGTGAGACACCGGGACAGCACAATGAGCAGTTCTTC. The V and J genes are TRBV6-4 and TRBJ2-1; TRBD1 matches 7 bases. V dropped 3 bases and J dropped 5; count of bases not matched to a gene: 7. Per the germline V gene, CDR1 is MRHNA and CDR2 is SNTAGT. The CDR3 has 15 amino acids.

This chain uses TRBV19 with TRBJ2-3; D possibly corresponds to TRBD2 (6 bases). V was cut by 10 bases and J by 2 bases, with 16 bases left in between. The CDR3 has 14 amino acids. From germline, CDR1 is LNHDA and CDR2 SQIVND (reference sequence). The CDR3 nucleotides are TGTGCCACGCAACCAGCGGGTTTCACAGATACGCAGTATTTT. Translated: CATQPAGFTDTQYF.

V gene TRBV18 combines with J gene TRBJ2-1; 8 positions agree with TRBD2. J was trimmed by 5 bases and V by 0 bases; bases with no gene match: 3. Germline CDR1 is KGHSH and CDR2 is LQKENI. The CDR3 sequence is 15 residues long. The CDR3: CASSPPTGRDNEQFF. CDR3 nucleotide sequence: TGTGCCAGCTCACCACCGACCGGGAGGGACAATGAGCAGTTCTTC.

The chain recombines TRBV19 with TRBJ2-1; 8 positions agree with TRBD2. V trimming: 5 bases; J trimming: 0 bases; junction bases outside the gene matches: 6. Germline CDR1 reads LNHDA; CDR2 reads SQIVND (reference sequence). There are 16 residues in the CDR3. The CDR3: CASSVRSGTSYNEQFF. CDR3 in DNA: TGTGCCAGTAGTGTCCGTAGCGGGACCTCCTACAATGAGCAGTTCTTC.

The chain joins TRBV2 to TRBJ2-1; D may be TRBD2 (6 bases). CDR3 length: 17 residues. The V end was cut by 0 bases, the J end by 4 bases, with 16 bases between. Germline loops: CDR1 SNHLY, CDR2 FYNNEI. CDR3 DNA: TGTGCCAGCAGTGAAGCGCTTGGGGGGACGTTATACAATGAGCAGTTCTTC. Translation gives CASSEALGGTLYNEQFF.

The genes are TRBV6-5 and TRBJ2-7; D assignment may be TRBD1 or TRBD2 (5 bases each). With 4 bases removed from V and 2 bases from J, the gap between germline ends came to 12 bases. Germline V gene sequence: CDR1 MNHEY, CDR2 SVGAGI. This CDR3 has 14 residues. The CDR3 sequence: CASSFGTVTYEQYF. The CDR3 nucleotides are TGTGCCAGCAGTTTCGGGACGGTTACCTACGAGCAGTACTTC.

The gene calls are TRBV7-6 and TRBJ2-2; D not certain. CDR1 is SGHVS and CDR2 is FNYEAQ in the germline V gene. The length of the CDR3 is 13 residues. The V and J ends lost 5 bases and 7 bases respectively, with 11 bases between them. CDR3 loop: CASSPVGGGELFF. The DNA for the CDR3 is TGTGCCAGCAGCCCCGTGGGTGGCGGGGAGCTGTTTTTT.

The rearrangement links TRBV30 to TRBJ1-6, with 11 bases aligning to TRBD1. The length of the CDR3 is 16 residues. From germline, CDR1 is GTSNPN and CDR2 SVGIG (reference sequence). The CDR3 DNA reads as TGTGTGAGCGGGACAGGGGGGGTTCAGGATAATTCACCCCTCCACTTT. The encoded protein is CVSGTGGVQDNSPLHF.

The CDR3 sequence: CASSMLSRRQSRANVLTF. The DNA of the CDR3 is TGTGCCAGCAGCATGTTATCGAGACGACAAAGTCGGGCCAACGTCCTGACTTTC. The chain uses TRBV11-2 and TRBJ2-6; D is undetermined. Trimming left V 5 bases short and J 5 bases short, with 22 bases between. Per germline, CDR1 SGHAT and CDR2 FQNNGV. The CDR3 loop spans 18 amino acids. Variable domain in full (rest from reference TRBV11-2 and TRBJ2-6): EAGVAQSPRYKIIEKRQSVAFWCNPISGHATLYWYQQILGQGPKLLIQFQNNGVVDDSQLPKDRFSAERLKGVDSTLKIQPAKLEDSAVYLCASSMLSRRQSRANVLTFGAGSRLTVL.

This rearrangement joins TRBV5-3 to TRBJ1-2, with D tentatively TRBD1 (6 bases). TRBV5-3 is marked as an open reading frame, function uncertain. The CDR3 runs to 15 residues. V was clipped by 4 bases and J by 1 base, with 14 bases between them. The CDR3, as DNA: TGTGCCAGAAGCGGGAGGGACACTTTTAACTATGGCTACACCTTC. Protein product: CARSGRDTFNYGYTF.